Listed below are T cell receptor beta chains from one sample, sequenced in a study of T cell repertoires in aging, cancer and after chemotherapy. TCRdb fed the multiplex PCR reads into MiXCR, producing one record per CDR3 protein. The sample records some 10,000 distinct CDR3 sequences, around 32% being singletons. Sequences were obtained from blood. The source is a human donor in good health. The CDR3 runs from the conserved cysteine through the conserved F or W. The order of the fields is clone size, D gene, CDR3 length, V gene, J gene, CDR3 protein, CDR3 DNA. D genes are given only for firm matches. Clone size, where shown, is once, few, many, or a class for clones that have expanded.

once	NA	15	TRBV11-3	TRBJ1-1	CASSLAWDANTEAFF	TGTGCCAGCAGCTTAGCATGGGACGCAAACACTGAAGCTTTCTTT
NA	TRBD2	13	TRBV11-3	TRBJ2-2	CASSYRGDGELFF	TGTGCCAGCAGTTATCGGGGGGACGGGGAGCTGTTTTTT
NA	NA	15	TRBV6-2/TRBV6-3	TRBJ2-1	CASSPSISGYNEQFF	TGTGCCAGCAGCCCCTCCATAAGCGGCTACAATGAGCAGTTCTTC
NA	NA	14	TRBV19	TRBJ1-1	CASSSGRMNTEAFF	TGTGCCAGTTCCTCCGGACGGATGAACACTGAAGCTTTCTTT
NA	NA	13	TRBV6-5	TRBJ1-6	CASRDTVESPLHF	TGTGCCAGCCGCGACACGGTGGAGTCACCCCTCCACTTT
NA	NA	12	TRBV20-1	TRBJ2-7	CSAPGPSYEQYF	TGCAGTGCTCCGGGACCTTCCTACGAGCAGTACTTC
NA	NA	13	TRBV30	TRBJ1-4	CAWSRGSNEKLFF	TGTGCCTGGAGTAGAGGGTCCAATGAAAAACTGTTTTTT
NA	NA	15	TRBV6-1	TRBJ2-2	CASRAIEINTGELFF	TGTGCCAGCAGGGCGATTGAGATTAACACCGGGGAGCTGTTTTTT
medium-sized	TRBD1	16	TRBV10-3	TRBJ2-3	CAISDVGTGLTDTQYF	TGTGCCATCAGTGATGTTGGGACAGGGCTGACAGATACGCAGTATTTT
few	NA	13	TRBV6-2/TRBV6-3	TRBJ2-7	CASSDTPIYEQYF	TGTGCCAGCAGTGACACTCCAATATACGAGCAGTACTTC
medium-sized	NA	13	TRBV11-3	TRBJ1-2	CASSGIDSYGYTF	TGTGCCAGCAGCGGGATAGACAGCTATGGCTACACCTTC
NA	NA	14	TRBV18	TRBJ1-2	CASSPEGGTYGYTF	TGTGCCAGCTCACCTGAGGGGGGAACCTATGGCTACACCTTC
NA	TRBD2	14	TRBV5-1	TRBJ2-3	CASSGLGSTDTQYF	TGCGCCAGCAGCGGACTAGGGAGCACAGATACGCAGTATTTT
NA	TRBD1	13	TRBV6-1	TRBJ2-3	CASRDRGTDTQYF	TGTGCCAGCAGGGACAGGGGCACAGATACGCAGTATTTT
NA	NA	13	TRBV6-5	TRBJ1-1	CASSSSLTQKAFF	TGTGCCAGCAGCTCGTCCCTCACTCAGAAAGCTTTCTTT
once	NA	12	TRBV11-1	TRBJ1-1	CTSSIMNTEAFF	TGTACCAGCAGCATAATGAACACTGAAGCTTTCTTT
NA	TRBD2	15	TRBV6-2/TRBV6-3	TRBJ2-5	CASSYYSGGGETQYF	TGTGCCAGCAGTTACTATAGCGGGGGTGGAGAGACCCAGTACTTC
NA	TRBD2	14	TRBV27	TRBJ2-7	CASSKRGDSYEQYF	TGTGCCAGCAGTAAGCGGGGGGACTCCTACGAGCAGTACTTC
medium-sized	NA	14	TRBV11-3	TRBJ2-7	CASSPEESSYEQYF	TGTGCCAGCAGCCCGGAGGAGAGCTCCTACGAGCAGTACTTC
few	NA	15	TRBV11-2	TRBJ1-2	CASSLGLGEGYGYTF	TGTGCCAGCAGCTTAGGTTTGGGGGAGGGCTATGGCTACACCTTC
medium-sized	NA	14	TRBV6-1	TRBJ2-3	CASKGRDSTDTQYF	TGTGCCAGCAAAGGCCGGGACAGCACAGATACGCAGTATTTT
few	TRBD2	14	TRBV7-9	TRBJ2-1	CASSLPSGANEQFF	TGTGCCAGCAGCTTGCCTAGCGGGGCGAATGAGCAGTTCTTC
medium-sized	NA	17	TRBV7-6	TRBJ1-4	CASSLQGSLRTNEKLFF	TGTGCCAGCAGCTTACAGGGCAGCCTAAGGACTAATGAAAAACTGTTTTTT
medium-sized	NA	14	TRBV6-4	TRBJ2-3	CASSEGGPTDTQYF	TGTGCCAGCAGTGAAGGCGGGCCCACAGATACGCAGTATTTT
few	NA	13	TRBV29-1	TRBJ1-2	CSVGTKAGYGYTF	TGCAGCGTCGGGACGAAGGCCGGCTATGGCTACACCTTC
few	TRBD2	13	TRBV5-6	TRBJ2-1	CASTRAGVDEQFF	TGTGCCAGCACCCGAGCGGGAGTGGATGAGCAGTTCTTC
NA	NA	15	TRBV20-1	TRBJ2-7	CSAREGGGSSYEQYF	TGCAGTGCTAGAGAGGGGGGAGGCAGCTCCTACGAGCAGTACTTC
few	TRBD1	17	TRBV15	TRBJ1-2	CATSRDTTGGLNYGYTF	TGTGCCACCAGCAGAGATACGACAGGGGGCCTGAACTATGGCTACACCTTC
NA	TRBD1	15	TRBV6-5	TRBJ1-1	CASRSPSGGLAEAFF	TGTGCCAGCAGAAGCCCTTCAGGGGGCTTAGCTGAAGCTTTCTTT
few	NA	12	TRBV29-1	TRBJ1-1	CSVEDQYTEAFF	TGCAGCGTTGAAGATCAGTACACTGAAGCTTTCTTT
NA	TRBD2	16	TRBV20-1	TRBJ2-1	CSARAFASGGRSEQFF	TGCAGTGCTAGGGCCTTTGCAAGCGGGGGGAGGAGTGAGCAGTTCTTC
NA	NA	13	TRBV19	TRBJ1-1	CASSPGGNTEAFF	TGTGCCAGTAGTCCTGGGGGGAACACTGAAGCTTTCTTT
medium-sized	NA	14	TRBV27	TRBJ2-7	CASSRGTATYEQYF	TGTGCCAGCAGCCGCGGGACAGCCACCTACGAGCAGTACTTC
NA	NA	13	TRBV19	TRBJ1-1	CATRQEGDSEAFF	TGTGCCACCCGGCAGGAGGGGGACTCTGAAGCTTTCTTT
NA	NA	14	TRBV18	TRBJ1-5	CASSKEGGGQPQHF	TGTGCCAGCTCTAAAGAGGGGGGCGGTCAGCCCCAGCATTTT
NA	NA	11	TRBV10-1	TRBJ1-2	CASSTGNGYTF	TGCGCCAGCAGTACAGGGAATGGCTACACCTTC
NA	TRBD1	15	TRBV5-6	TRBJ2-1	CASSSPNRGDNEQFF	TGTGCCAGCAGCTCACCAAACAGGGGGGACAATGAGCAGTTCTTC
few	TRBD1	17	TRBV7-2	TRBJ2-7	CASSLIGWGQGVYEQYF	TGTGCCAGCAGCTTAATAGGGTGGGGACAGGGGGTCTACGAGCAGTACTTC
few	NA	16	TRBV7-2	TRBJ2-6	CASSLQGTSGANVLTF	TGTGCCAGCAGCCTACAGGGTACCTCTGGGGCCAACGTCCTGACTTTC
NA	NA	16	TRBV24-1	TRBJ2-7	CATSDQTRDGSYEQYF	TGTGCCACCAGCGATCAGACGCGTGACGGCTCCTACGAGCAGTACTTC
NA	NA	14	TRBV27	TRBJ1-2	CASRSAGGNYGYTF	TGTGCCAGCCGATCCGCGGGGGGTAACTATGGCTACACCTTC
NA	NA	16	TRBV6-6	TRBJ1-1	CASSYPVRGENTEAFF	TGTGCCAGCAGTTACCCGGTTCGGGGGGAGAACACTGAAGCTTTCTTT